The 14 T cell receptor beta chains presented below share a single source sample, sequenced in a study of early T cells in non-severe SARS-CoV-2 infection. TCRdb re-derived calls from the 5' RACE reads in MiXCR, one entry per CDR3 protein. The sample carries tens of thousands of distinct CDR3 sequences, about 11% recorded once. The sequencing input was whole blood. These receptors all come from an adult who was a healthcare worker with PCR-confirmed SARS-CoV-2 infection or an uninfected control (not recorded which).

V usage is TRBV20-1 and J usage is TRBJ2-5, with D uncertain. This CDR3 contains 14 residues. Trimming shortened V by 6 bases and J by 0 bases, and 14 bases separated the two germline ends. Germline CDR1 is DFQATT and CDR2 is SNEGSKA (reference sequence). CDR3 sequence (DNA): TGCAGTGCCCCTAGTACCAAGCACCAAGAGACCCAGTACTTC. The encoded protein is CSAPSTKHQETQYF.

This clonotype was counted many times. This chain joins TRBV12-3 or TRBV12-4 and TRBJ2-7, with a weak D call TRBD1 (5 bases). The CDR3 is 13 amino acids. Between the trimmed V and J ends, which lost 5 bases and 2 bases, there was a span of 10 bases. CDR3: CASSLRQPYEQYF. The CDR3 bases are TGTGCCAGCAGTCTCAGACAGCCCTACGAGCAGTACTTC.

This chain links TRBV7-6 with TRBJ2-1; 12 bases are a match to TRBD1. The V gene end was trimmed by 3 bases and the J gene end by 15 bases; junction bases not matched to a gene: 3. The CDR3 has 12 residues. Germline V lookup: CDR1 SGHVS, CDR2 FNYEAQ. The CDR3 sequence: CASSLGDRGLFF. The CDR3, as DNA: TGTGCCAGCAGCTTGGGGGACAGGGGGCTGTTCTTC.

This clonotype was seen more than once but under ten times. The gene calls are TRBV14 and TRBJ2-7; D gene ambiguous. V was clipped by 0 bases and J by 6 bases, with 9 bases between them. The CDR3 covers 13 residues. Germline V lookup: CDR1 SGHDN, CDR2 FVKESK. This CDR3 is CASSQDRWSEQYF. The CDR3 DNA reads TGTGCCAGCAGCCAAGATCGATGGAGCGAGCAGTACTTC.

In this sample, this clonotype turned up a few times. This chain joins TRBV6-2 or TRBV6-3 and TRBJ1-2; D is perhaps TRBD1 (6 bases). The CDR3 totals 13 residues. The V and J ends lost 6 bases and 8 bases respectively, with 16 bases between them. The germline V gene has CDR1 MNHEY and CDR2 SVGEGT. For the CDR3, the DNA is TGTGCCAGCAGCCCTCGCCAGGGACACGGCTACACCTTC. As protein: CASSPRQGHGYTF.

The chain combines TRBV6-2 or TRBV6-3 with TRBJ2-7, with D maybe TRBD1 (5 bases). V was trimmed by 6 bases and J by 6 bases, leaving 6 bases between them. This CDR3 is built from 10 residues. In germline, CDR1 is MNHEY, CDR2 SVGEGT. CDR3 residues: CASSQGEQYF. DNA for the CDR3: TGTGCCAGCAGCCAGGGCGAGCAGTACTTC.

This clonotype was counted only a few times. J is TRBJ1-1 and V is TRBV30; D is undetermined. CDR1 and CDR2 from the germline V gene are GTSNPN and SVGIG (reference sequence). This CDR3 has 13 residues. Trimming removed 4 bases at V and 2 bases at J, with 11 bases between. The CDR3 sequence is CAWMQDYNTEAFF. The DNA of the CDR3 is TGTGCCTGGATGCAGGACTACAACACTGAAGCTTTCTTT.

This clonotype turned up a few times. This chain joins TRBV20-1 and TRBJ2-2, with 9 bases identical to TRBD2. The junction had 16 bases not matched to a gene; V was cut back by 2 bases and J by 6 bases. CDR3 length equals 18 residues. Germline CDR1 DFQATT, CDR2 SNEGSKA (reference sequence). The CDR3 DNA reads TGCAGTGCTAGACCAGCGGGAGGTACTGGAGGGGTAGCCGGGGAGCTGTTTTTT. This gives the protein CSARPAGGTGGVAGELFF.

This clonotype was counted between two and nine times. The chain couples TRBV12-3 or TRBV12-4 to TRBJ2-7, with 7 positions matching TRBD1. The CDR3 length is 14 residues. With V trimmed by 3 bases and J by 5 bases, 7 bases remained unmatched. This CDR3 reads CASSLARGRDEQYF. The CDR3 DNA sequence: TGTGCCAGCAGTTTGGCGAGGGGGCGGGACGAGCAGTACTTC.

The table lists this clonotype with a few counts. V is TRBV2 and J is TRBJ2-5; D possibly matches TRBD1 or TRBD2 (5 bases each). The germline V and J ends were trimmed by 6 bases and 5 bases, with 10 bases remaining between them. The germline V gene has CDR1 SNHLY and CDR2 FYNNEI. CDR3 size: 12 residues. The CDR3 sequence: CASRGDGETQYF. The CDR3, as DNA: TGTGCCAGCAGGGGGGATGGTGAGACCCAGTACTTC.

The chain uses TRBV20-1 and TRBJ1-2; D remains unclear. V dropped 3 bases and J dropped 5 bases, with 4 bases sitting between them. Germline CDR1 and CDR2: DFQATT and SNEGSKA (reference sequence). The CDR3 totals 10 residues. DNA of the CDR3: TGCAGTGCTAGCCCATATGGCTACACCTTC. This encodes CSASPYGYTF.

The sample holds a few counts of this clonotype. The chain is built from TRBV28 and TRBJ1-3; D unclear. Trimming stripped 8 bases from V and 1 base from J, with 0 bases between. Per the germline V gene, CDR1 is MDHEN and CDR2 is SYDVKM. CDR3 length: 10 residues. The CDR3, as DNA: TGTGCCAGCTCTGGAAACACCATATATTTT. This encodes CASSGNTIYF.

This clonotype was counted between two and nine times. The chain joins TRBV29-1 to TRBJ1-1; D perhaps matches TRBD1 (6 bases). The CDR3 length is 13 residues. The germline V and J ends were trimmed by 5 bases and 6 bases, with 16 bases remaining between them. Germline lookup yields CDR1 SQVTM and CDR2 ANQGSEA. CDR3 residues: CSVPRGRGAEAFF. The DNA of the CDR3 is TGCAGCGTTCCCCGGGGGCGGGGGGCTGAAGCTTTCTTT.

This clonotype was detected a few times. This chain's CDR3 is CSARADGAYSNQPQHF. DNA of the CDR3: TGCAGTGCAAGGGCGGACGGGGCTTATAGCAATCAGCCCCAGCATTTT. The chain couples TRBV20-1 to TRBJ1-5, with D perhaps TRBD1 (5 bases). CDR1 is DFQATT, CDR2 SNEGSKA, per germline (reference sequence). The CDR3 runs 16 residues. The V end was cut by 6 bases, the J end by 0 bases, with 18 bases between.